The T cell receptor beta chain under discussion was sequenced for a study of graft-versus-host responses after intestinal transplantation. Study information: Every transplant recipient was induced with anti-thymocyte globulin, then maintained on tacrolimus and steroids for about 3 years.

The germline V gene encodes CDR1 GTSNPN and CDR2 SVGIG (reference sequence). The CDR3 extends over 13 amino acids. V was cut by 1 base and J by 1 base, with 7 bases left in between. Of note for this clone: The antigen remains undetermined.

Using immunoSEQ multiplex PCR, the repertoire was profiled, and TCRdb retains in-frame clones only, with some absent. The sample carries approximately 28,000 clones, around 90% recorded once. Study-level findings and limits: Allograft graft-versus-host to host-versus-graft clonal ratios ran high in patients with graft-donor T cell macrochimerism.

Here the sequenced sample was PBMCs, taken about 460 days after intestinal transplantation. V usage is TRBV30 and J usage is TRBJ1-1; no clear D gene. The TCR was taken from a human patient who received an intestinal transplant, so some T cells may come from the graft donor. The CDR3 reads CAWSGQTNTEAFF. CDR3 nucleotides: TGTGCCTGGAGTGGTCAGACGAACACTGAAGCTTTCTTT.